The rows below give T cell receptor beta chains drawn from one sample of a study of graft-versus-host responses after intestinal transplantation. The assay was immunoSEQ multiplex PCR, and TCRdb's table has in-frame clones only and misses some. The sample holds about 4,600 clones; roughly a quarter are singletons and the top ten take 4.5% to 5.5%. The sequencing here drew on alloreactive CD4+ T cells from a mixed lymphocyte reaction culture, taken before intestinal transplant. The receptors originated from a human patient who received an intestinal transplant. CDR3s include the opening cysteine and the closing phenylalanine or tryptophan. A D gene is named only where the DNA matches it firmly. Size is stated for part of the rows, as once, few or many counts, or as a class when the clone is expanded.

j_call: TRBJ1-6; d_call: NA; clone_size: NA; v_call: TRBV6-1; cdr3_nt: TGTGCCAGCAGTTCAAGGGGTGCCCATAATTCACCCCTCCACTTT; cdr3_aa: CASSSRGAHNSPLHF
j_call: TRBJ2-5; d_call: NA; clone_size: NA; v_call: TRBV6-6; cdr3_nt: TGTGCCAGCAGCCCCCCTGGGGGGGAGACCCAGTACTTC; cdr3_aa: CASSPPGGETQYF
j_call: TRBJ2-2; d_call: TRBD1; clone_size: few; v_call: TRBV9; cdr3_nt: TGTGCCAGCAGCCCCCAAGGGGGGCCGGGACAGGGTTTTTATGTCGGGGAGCTGTTTTTT; cdr3_aa: CASSPQGGPGQGFYVGELFF
j_call: TRBJ2-4; d_call: NA; clone_size: NA; v_call: TRBV11-2; cdr3_nt: TGTGCCAGCAGCCCGGGGGAGCTGGCCAAAAACATTCAGTACTTC; cdr3_aa: CASSPGELAKNIQYF
j_call: TRBJ2-1; d_call: TRBD2; clone_size: NA; v_call: TRBV2; cdr3_nt: TGTGCCAGCAGTGAACGACTAGCGGGGCCCTCCTACAATGAGCAGTTCTTC; cdr3_aa: CASSERLAGPSYNEQFF
j_call: TRBJ1-1; d_call: NA; clone_size: NA; v_call: TRBV11-3; cdr3_nt: TGTGCCAGCAGCCCTTTAGACAGGAACACTGAAGCTTTCTTT; cdr3_aa: CASSPLDRNTEAFF
j_call: TRBJ1-1; d_call: TRBD1; clone_size: NA; v_call: TRBV11-1; cdr3_nt: TGTGCCAGCAGCCGGGACAGCCTGAACACTGAAGCTTTCTTT; cdr3_aa: CASSRDSLNTEAFF
j_call: TRBJ1-2; d_call: TRBD1; clone_size: NA; v_call: TRBV7-9; cdr3_nt: TGTGCCAGCAGCCTGGACAGGGATAACTATGGCTACACCTTC; cdr3_aa: CASSLDRDNYGYTF
j_call: TRBJ2-1; d_call: TRBD1; clone_size: NA; v_call: TRBV7-6; cdr3_nt: TGTGCCAGCAGCGCCCAAAGGGGACAGGGATACAATGAGCAGTTCTTC; cdr3_aa: CASSAQRGQGYNEQFF
j_call: TRBJ1-4; d_call: NA; clone_size: large; v_call: TRBV20-1; cdr3_nt: TGCAGTGCTACCGATAATGAAAAACTGTTTTTT; cdr3_aa: CSATDNEKLFF
j_call: TRBJ2-3; d_call: TRBD2; clone_size: few; v_call: TRBV18; cdr3_nt: TGTGCCAGCTCACCCTCACTAGCGGGAACTGATACGCAGTATTTT; cdr3_aa: CASSPSLAGTDTQYF
j_call: TRBJ1-6; d_call: NA; clone_size: few; v_call: TRBV6-9; cdr3_nt: TGTGCCAGCAGACAACCACAGGGATTCAATTCACCCCTCCACTTT; cdr3_aa: CASRQPQGFNSPLHF
j_call: TRBJ2-7; d_call: NA; clone_size: NA; v_call: TRBV5-4; cdr3_nt: TGTGCCAGCAGCCAAGATGGAACAGGGCGAGGTTACGAGCAGTACTTC; cdr3_aa: CASSQDGTGRGYEQYF
j_call: TRBJ2-1; d_call: TRBD2; clone_size: few; v_call: TRBV5-4; cdr3_nt: TGTGCCCTAGCGGGGGGGCCCTACAATGAGCAGTTCTTC; cdr3_aa: CALAGGPYNEQFF
j_call: TRBJ1-6; d_call: NA; clone_size: medium-sized; v_call: TRBV18; cdr3_nt: TGTGCCAGCTCTCCCGACAGGCTGAATAATTCACCCCTCCACTTT; cdr3_aa: CASSPDRLNNSPLHF
j_call: TRBJ2-5; d_call: TRBD2; clone_size: few; v_call: TRBV7-2; cdr3_nt: TGTGCCAGCAGCTTTAGCGGGGGGGCGGAGACCCAGTACTTC; cdr3_aa: CASSFSGGAETQYF
j_call: TRBJ2-1; d_call: TRBD2; clone_size: NA; v_call: TRBV7-3; cdr3_nt: TGTGCCAGCAGCTTAGCGGGGGTCACCTACAATGAGCAGTTCTTC; cdr3_aa: CASSLAGVTYNEQFF
j_call: TRBJ2-5; d_call: NA; clone_size: few; v_call: TRBV28; cdr3_nt: TGTGCCAGCAGTTTTGCAGGGACAGAGACCCAGTACTTC; cdr3_aa: CASSFAGTETQYF
j_call: TRBJ2-1; d_call: NA; clone_size: NA; v_call: TRBV12-2; cdr3_nt: TGTGCAAGTCGCTTATACCGCCGATCCGGGACAGGGTACAATGAGCAGTTCTTC; cdr3_aa: CASRLYRRSGTGYNEQFF
j_call: TRBJ1-1; d_call: TRBD1; clone_size: few; v_call: TRBV25-1; cdr3_nt: TGTGCCAGCAGTGAATATAAAAGGGGGCACACTGAAGCTTTCTTT; cdr3_aa: CASSEYKRGHTEAFF
j_call: TRBJ2-7; d_call: NA; clone_size: large; v_call: TRBV7-2; cdr3_nt: TGTGCCAGCAGCTTAGACGACGGAACCTACGAGCAGTACTTC; cdr3_aa: CASSLDDGTYEQYF
j_call: TRBJ2-5; d_call: NA; clone_size: few; v_call: TRBV7-3; cdr3_nt: TGTGCCAGCAGCTCGACTAGTGGATGGGGGACCCAGTACTTC; cdr3_aa: CASSSTSGWGTQYF
j_call: TRBJ1-1; d_call: TRBD1; clone_size: large; v_call: TRBV2; cdr3_nt: TGTGCCAGCATCAGACAGGGGAAAAACACTGAAGCTTTCTTT; cdr3_aa: CASIRQGKNTEAFF
j_call: TRBJ2-7; d_call: NA; clone_size: medium-sized; v_call: TRBV2; cdr3_nt: TGTGCCAGCAGCATCGGGGGGCCGGTCGGCGAGCAGTACTTC; cdr3_aa: CASSIGGPVGEQYF
j_call: TRBJ2-5; d_call: TRBD2; clone_size: few; v_call: TRBV2; cdr3_nt: TGTGCCAGCAGTGAACGACTAGCGGGAGGGGGCCGAGAGACCCAGTACTTC; cdr3_aa: CASSERLAGGGRETQYF
j_call: TRBJ2-6; d_call: NA; clone_size: NA; v_call: TRBV5-4; cdr3_nt: TGTGCCAGCAGCTCCTCTACCAGGGGCACTGGGGCCAACGTCCTGACTTTC; cdr3_aa: CASSSSTRGTGANVLTF
j_call: TRBJ2-1; d_call: TRBD1; clone_size: few; v_call: TRBV7-3; cdr3_nt: TGTGCCAGCAGCCTACCGGGACAGGTTATCAATGAGCAGTTCTTC; cdr3_aa: CASSLPGQVINEQFF
j_call: TRBJ2-7; d_call: TRBD2; clone_size: few; v_call: TRBV27; cdr3_nt: TGTGCCAGCAGCCGACCCAAGGGACTAGCGGGAAACTACGAGCAGTACTTC; cdr3_aa: CASSRPKGLAGNYEQYF
j_call: TRBJ1-3; d_call: NA; clone_size: medium-sized; v_call: TRBV14; cdr3_nt: TGTGCCAGCAGCCAAGAGAGAATTTCTGGAAACACCATATATTTT; cdr3_aa: CASSQERISGNTIYF
j_call: TRBJ2-6; d_call: NA; clone_size: NA; v_call: TRBV5-4; cdr3_nt: TGTGCCAGCAGCTTCAGGAGCCTAGCCTTCTCTGGGGCCAACGTCCTGACTTTC; cdr3_aa: CASSFRSLAFSGANVLTF
j_call: TRBJ2-1; d_call: NA; clone_size: NA; v_call: TRBV7-9; cdr3_nt: TGTGCCAGCAGCTTAGGGCTAGCGATTTACAATGAGCAGTTCTTC; cdr3_aa: CASSLGLAIYNEQFF
j_call: TRBJ1-2; d_call: NA; clone_size: few; v_call: TRBV19; cdr3_nt: TGTGCCAGTAGTATGACAGCCTATGGCTACACCTTC; cdr3_aa: CASSMTAYGYTF
j_call: TRBJ2-5; d_call: NA; clone_size: few; v_call: TRBV7-6; cdr3_nt: TGTGCCAGCAGCTTCGGACAGACACAAGAGACCCAGTACTTC; cdr3_aa: CASSFGQTQETQYF
j_call: TRBJ1-1; d_call: NA; clone_size: NA; v_call: TRBV6-1; cdr3_nt: TGTGCCAGCAGCTCCCCACGTGAGAACACTGAAGCTTTCTTT; cdr3_aa: CASSSPRENTEAFF
j_call: TRBJ2-7; d_call: TRBD2; clone_size: few; v_call: TRBV6-5; cdr3_nt: TGTGCCAGCTTCAATCAGCGGGGGTCCTACGAGCAGTACTTC; cdr3_aa: CASFNQRGSYEQYF